This TCR beta chain came from a study of blood T cell repertoires in COVID-19. Study information: PBMCs, B-cell-depleted T cells, or T cells were the source of the cDNA or gDNA that made up the material.

TCRdb's copy holds only in-frame clones and misses some; the assay was immunoSEQ multiplex PCR. The profile shows roughly 300,000 clones, about 82% of them singletons. J was trimmed by 12 bases and V by 5 bases; bases with no gene match: 11. This CDR3 region has 14 residues. The germline V gene has CDR1 SGHTA and CDR2 FQGNSA. Sequencing input: peripheral blood. The chain uses TRBV7-2 and TRBJ2-7; 12 bases are a match to TRBD2. The TCR originated in a woman between 45 and 65 years old with acute or convalescent COVID-19. The DNA for the CDR3 is TGTGCCAGCAGCCTAAAACTAGCGGGGGGCTCCTCGTACTTC. It codes for CASSLKLAGGSSYF.